The clone carrying this TCR beta chain was picked up a small number of times. As yet, its antigen is unknown. There are 16 residues in the CDR3. V trimming: 3 bases; J trimming: 1 base; junction bases outside the gene matches: 4. Germline values: CDR1 MGHRA, CDR2 YSYEKL. The data were obtained in a study of T cell responses to AZD1222 COVID-19 vaccine. Overall study results and limits: Clonal diversity was possibly underestimated, and the donors were mostly white British, with more females. In the spike-specific TCR repertoire, nearly half reportedly target unmutated variant regions.

Sequenced by immunoSEQ multiplex PCR; TCRdb stores in-frame clones only, minus some. Counted here are roughly 140,000 clones, around nine tenths occurring once; the ten biggest clones make up approximately 1.7%. The sample consisted of peripheral blood, taken on day 0 of AZD1222 vaccination. The chain carries TRBV4-1 and TRBJ1-5; TRBD1 matches 9 bases. This clonotype was sampled from an adult in good health. DNA of the CDR3: TGCGCCAGCAGCCAGGGGACAGGGTTCAGCAATCAGCCCCAGCATTTT. Translating gives CASSQGTGFSNQPQHF.